Included here is one TCR beta chain sequence, with context. There are 13 residues in the CDR3. The germline V gene has CDR1 SEHNR and CDR2 FQNEAQ (reference sequence). Trimming shortened V by 4 bases and J by 1 base, and 6 bases separated the two germline ends. The entry originates in a study of blood T cell repertoires in COVID-19. Study-wide context: Samples came from the United States, Italy and Spain, spanning acute and convalescent COVID-19. Sample material is recorded as cDNA or gDNA derived from T cells, B-cell-depleted T cells, or PBMCs.

As handled by the study authors: Amplification from reference gene primers served as the basis for estimated nucleated cell counts. Repertoires were generated with immunoSEQ multiplex PCR, while TCRdb's copy carries only in-frame clones and drops some. V, J and clone size are those of that table, while D and trimming were read from the DNA. This sample yields some 200,000 clones, of which around 84% are seen a single time; less than 20% belongs to the top ten. The sequencing sample was made of peripheral blood. The TCR sequence derives from a woman at least 80 years old with active or convalescent COVID-19. V gene TRBV7-9 combines with J gene TRBJ2-3; perhaps TRBD2 as D (5 bases). CDR3 DNA sequence: TGTGCCAGCAGCTCGAGGGGCACAGATACGCAGTATTTT. This translates into CASSSRGTDTQYF.